Below, one T cell receptor beta chain is given with its context. The sample belongs to a study of blood T cell repertoires in COVID-19. For the study at large: Samples taken during acute and convalescent COVID-19 were collected in the United States, Italy and Spain. PBMCs, B-cell-depleted T cells, or T cells were the source of the cDNA or gDNA that made up the material.

In the authors' workflow: Researchers report that nucleated cell counts were estimated from reference gene primer amplification. Sequencing used immunoSEQ multiplex PCR; TCRdb keeps in-frame clones, though not all of them. V, J and clone size are taken as reported in that table, and D and trimming were inferred from the DNA itself. Of some 150,000 clones listed, more than 70% are singletons. The CDR3 has 13 residues. The V and J ends lost 0 bases and 4 bases respectively, with 7 bases between them. CDR1 and CDR2 (germline): SGHRS, YFSETQ. The V call is TRBV5-1, the J call TRBJ1-2; no clear D gene. The sequencing sample was made of peripheral blood. The receptor comes from a human donor in a cohort sampled during active COVID-19. The CDR3 spells CASSLAPTYGYTF. Here the CDR3 DNA reads TGCGCCAGCAGCTTGGCCCCTACCTATGGCTACACCTTC.